The subject of this entry is one T cell receptor beta chain. Its antigen target is currently unknown. Base qualities are missing; no much larger clone stands one base away. Whole blood was collected in K2EDTA tubes by collaborating institutions according to the institutions' own protocols. For TCRbeta analysis, collaborators shipped samples in one of three forms: frozen whole blood, isolated PBMCs, or DNA extracted from either of those sample types. The CDR3 spans 15 residues, from the cysteine through the phenylalanine. Only the CDR3 portion is preserved as DNA: 45 bases, with reading frame beginning at the first base. The germline V gene encodes CDR1 SGHDN and CDR2 FVKESK. Trimming accounts for 4 bases at V and 3 bases at J, while the number of junction bases matched to no gene is 8. The sample originates from a study of blood T cell repertoires in COVID-19 (dated by TCRdb to 2020 to 2022). Looking at the study overall: Collaborator samples came from the United States, Italy and Spain and covered acute and convalescent phases of COVID-19. The material from the prospective study consisted of cDNA or gDNA derived from T cells, B-cell-depleted T cells, or PBMCs. Deeply sampled blood TCRbeta repertoires from subjects exposed to, actively infected with, or recovered from COVID-19 were included in the dataset. The repertoires were released in a freely available public database meant as a resource for research on the immune response to SARS-CoV-2. The samples were drawn from the first 160 participants of the ongoing ImmuneRACE study and from over 950 subjects provided by 6 global collaborators. Sample metadata almost always included a de-identified subject ID, COVID-19 status, age in years and sex. Where HLA class I and class II types were available, the types were taken from metadata supplied by the sample provider, not from assay-based typing.

TCRbeta CDR3 regions were amplified from genomic DNA by means of the immunoSEQ Assay, a bias-controlled multiplex PCR. Concerning the study's data processing: Within the assay, amplification of reference gene primers was used to estimate how many nucleated cells each sample contained. To quantify the absolute abundance of each unique TCRbeta CDR3 rearrangement, sequence reads were collapsed and filtered. Productive Simpson clonality was computed per sample as the square root of Simpson's diversity index over productive rearrangements. The immuneACCESS repertoire file appears here via TCRdb, limited to in-frame rearrangements. These files lack a portion of the clones; in checked studies, under half of the deficit traces to unresolved V genes, and the cause of the others is not known. D and trimming were read from the DNA, whereas the V and J calls and clone size are those reported in that table. Here the sample has about 200,000 clones; about 88% occur a single time. Roughly 3% of the sample lies in the top ten.

What the study reported, not specific to this receptor: How much clinical and demographic metadata was included differed by source and by participant, and the metadata was provided uncurated.

The sequenced sample was peripheral blood. This clonotype was obtained from a man aged 55 to 70 with acute or convalescent COVID-19. The V and J genes are TRBV14 and TRBJ1-1; 7 central nucleotides agree with TRBD1. The sequenced DNA: TGTGCCAGCAGCCGGGCAGGGACAGCCTACACTGAAGCTTTCTTT. It translates to CASSRAGTAYTEAFF.